These 21 T cell receptor beta chains were sequenced from one sample in a study of high-grade serous ovarian cancer treatment subgroups. Method: immunoSEQ multiplex PCR; TCRdb's copy keeps in-frame clones and lacks some. The sample records around 3,200 clones, more than 60% being singletons. The tumor samples were collected prior to definitive surgery or chemotherapy. The sample consisted of tumor tissue. The receptors shown here come from a human donor with high-grade serous ovarian cancer.

The chain uses TRBV5-4 and TRBJ2-1, with 10 bases fitting TRBD2. The length of the CDR3 is 17 residues. The germline V gene encodes CDR1 SGHNT and CDR2 YYREEE (reference sequence). Trimming took 3 bases from V and 8 from J; bases not matched to a gene: 14. The CDR3 here is CASSSWTSGGGLDEQFF. CDR3 bases: TGTGCCAGCAGCTCTTGGACTAGCGGTGGAGGATTGGATGAGCAGTTCTTC. The full variable domain, in which reference TRBV5-4 and TRBJ2-1 provide the parts outside the CDR3, is ETGVTQSPTHLIKTRGQQVTLRCSSQSGHNTVSWYQQALGQGPQFIFQYYREEENGRGNFPPRFSGLQFPNYSSELNVNALELDDSALYLCASSSWTSGGGLDEQFFGPGTRLTVL.

This chain connects TRBV4-3 to TRBJ1-2; TRBD1 aligns across 8 bases. Trimming cost V 4 bases and J 10 bases; bases outside gene matches: 11. The CDR3 has 14 residues. CDR1 and CDR2 from the germline V gene are LGHNA and YSLEER. CDR3 residues: CASSPNRGMFVYTF. CDR3 DNA: TGCGCCAGCAGCCCAAACAGGGGGATGTTTGTCTACACCTTC.

The sample holds a few counts of this clone. This chain connects TRBV6-6 to TRBJ1-4, with D unresolved. The CDR3 sequence is 14 residues long. Between the trimmed V and J ends, which lost 3 bases and 7 bases, there was a span of 12 bases. Germline-derived CDR1 and CDR2 are MNHNY and SVGAGI (reference sequence). CDR3 coding DNA: TGTGCCAGCAGTTATGAGAGTCTGGGTGAAAAACTGTTTTTT. It yields the protein CASSYESLGEKLFF.

The genes are TRBV2 and TRBJ1-1; perhaps TRBD1 as D (6 bases). The V and J ends lost 6 bases and 11 bases respectively, with 19 bases between them. There are 13 residues in the CDR3. Germline CDR1 is SNHLY and CDR2 is FYNNEI. As DNA, the CDR3 is TGTGCCAGCAGGAGGGATTCACAGGGAGAGGCTTTCTTT. Translated, it gives CASRRDSQGEAFF.

V gene TRBV5-4 combines with J gene TRBJ2-1; possible D gene TRBD1, 6 bases. Germline CDR1 reads SGHNT; CDR2 reads YYREEE (reference sequence). Trimming pared 7 bases from V and 3 bases from J, leaving 14 bases between. The CDR3 has 14 residues. The CDR3 is CASREQGVYNEQFF. The DNA for the CDR3 is TGTGCCAGCCGGGAACAGGGCGTCTACAATGAGCAGTTCTTC.

This chain connects TRBV18 to TRBJ2-3, with 10 nucleotides matching TRBD2. Per the germline V gene, CDR1 is KGHSH and CDR2 is LQKENI. The ends lost 3 bases at V and 4 bases at J; junction bases unmatched: 1. The CDR3 contains 14 residues. In DNA form, the CDR3 reads TGTGCCAGCTCACCCGGACTAGCGGCAGATACGCAGTATTTT. The encoded protein is CASSPGLAADTQYF.

The CDR3 DNA reads as TGCGCCAGCAGCCAGCTACAGGGGTTCGGCGGGGAGCTGTTTTTT. Amino acid sequence: CASSQLQGFGGELFF. The chain employs TRBV4-1 and TRBJ2-2; 7 nucleotides align to TRBD1. The germline V gene has CDR1 MGHRA and CDR2 YSYEKL. The CDR3 contains 15 residues. Unmatched junction bases numbered 8, after V lost 3 bases and J lost 7 bases.

This clone was counted between two and nine times. J is TRBJ1-2 and V is TRBV29-1; no clear D. The CDR3 runs 12 residues. Germline loops: CDR1 SQVTM, CDR2 ANQGSEA. Between the trimmed V and J ends, which lost 4 bases and 8 bases, there was a span of 14 bases. CDR3 protein: CSVGELGLGYTF. The CDR3 nucleotides read TGCAGCGTTGGCGAATTAGGGCTAGGCTACACCTTC.

This clone was observed once. The J gene is TRBJ1-2, the V gene TRBV19, with 9 positions matching TRBD1. The germline gives CDR1 LNHDA, CDR2 SQIVND (reference sequence). The J segment lost 0 bases and the V segment lost 7 bases, leaving 3 bases of the junction unmatched. The CDR3 sequence is 14 residues long. Here the CDR3 DNA reads TGTGCCAGTAAAGGACAGGGGACTAACTATGGCTACACCTTC. It yields the protein CASKGQGTNYGYTF.

The V and J genes are TRBV10-3 and TRBJ2-5; the match to TRBD2 covers 9 bases. With 3 bases clipped from V and 5 bases from J, the junction kept 7 bases outside the gene matches. This CDR3 contains 15 residues. From germline, CDR1 is ENHRY and CDR2 SYGVKD. DNA for the CDR3: TGTGCCATCAGTGAATCGAGCGGGGGGCTTGAGACCCAGTACTTC. This encodes CAISESSGGLETQYF.

This chain connects TRBV29-1 to TRBJ2-4; D is possibly TRBD1 (6 bases). Germline CDR1 SQVTM, CDR2 ANQGSEA. V was cut by 4 bases and J by 6 bases, with 16 bases left in between. This CDR3 has 14 amino acids. The CDR3: CSVALQGSGNIQYF. As DNA, the CDR3 is TGCAGCGTTGCCTTACAGGGTTCGGGAAACATTCAGTACTTC.

V usage is TRBV7-9 and J usage is TRBJ2-7, with unresolved D. Germline CDR1 SEHNR, CDR2 FQNEAQ (reference sequence). The CDR3 has 12 amino acids. V was cut by 1 base and J by 4 bases, with 5 bases left in between. CDR3 sequence: CASSLGRYEQYF. In DNA form, the CDR3 reads TGTGCCAGCAGCTTAGGGCGGTACGAGCAGTACTTC.

CDR3 sequence: CASSIDGGAWELFF. The CDR3 region has the DNA TGTGCCAGTAGTATCGACGGGGGGGCATGGGAGCTGTTTTTT. V and J are TRBV19 and TRBJ2-2; 8 bases align to TRBD2. The germline V gene has CDR1 LNHDA and CDR2 SQIVND (reference sequence). The CDR3 extends over 14 amino acids. Trimming removed 3 bases from V and 9 bases from J; junction bases left unmatched: 6.

The V gene is TRBV2, the J gene TRBJ1-5; the D is unclear. Germline CDR1 SNHLY, CDR2 FYNNEI. CDR3 length: 13 residues. V was clipped by 1 base and J by 7 bases, with 8 bases between them. CDR3 in amino acids: CASSEGMWQPQHF. CDR3 bases: TGTGCCAGCAGTGAAGGAATGTGGCAGCCCCAGCATTTT.

This clone is labeled large. The CDR3 loop reads CASSSLPGQGSNYNEQFF. CDR3 sequence (DNA): TGTGCCAGCTCGTCCCTACCGGGACAGGGGTCCAACTACAATGAGCAGTTCTTC. This chain uses TRBV18 with TRBJ2-1, with 10 nucleotides matching TRBD1. CDR1 KGHSH and CDR2 LQKENI come from the germline V gene. Trimming cost V 6 bases and J 3 bases; bases outside gene matches: 14. The CDR3 has 18 amino acids.

The gene calls are TRBV7-9 and TRBJ2-3, with D hard to call. V was clipped by 4 bases and J by 6 bases, with 8 bases between them. CDR3 length: 12 amino acids. In germline, CDR1 is SEHNR, CDR2 FQNEAQ (reference sequence). The CDR3 region is CASSSVGDTQYF. The DNA for the CDR3 is TGTGCCAGCAGCTCAGTCGGGGATACGCAGTATTTT.

Relative to its sample, this clone is medium-sized (0.01 to 0.1%). This chain connects TRBV27 to TRBJ2-3; possible D gene TRBD2, 5 bases. Trimming took 8 bases from V and 7 from J, leaving 19 bases between them. The CDR3 totals 14 residues. Germline V lookup: CDR1 MNHEY, CDR2 SMNVEV (reference sequence). CDR3 amino acids: CASAALEGLNTQYF. The CDR3 nucleotides are TGTGCCAGCGCCGCACTAGAAGGACTGAATACGCAGTATTTT.

The table lists this clone with a few counts. The gene calls are TRBV11-2 and TRBJ2-3; D is perhaps TRBD2 (5 bases). V lost 5 bases, J lost 5 bases, and 11 bases lay in between. The CDR3 totals 13 residues. In germline, CDR1 is SGHAT, CDR2 FQNNGV. The CDR3 sequence: CASSPLARDTQYF. The DNA of the CDR3 is TGTGCCAGCAGCCCGCTAGCCAGAGATACGCAGTATTTT. The entire variable domain, with the rest obtained from reference TRBV11-2 and TRBJ2-3, is as follows: EAGVAQSPRYKIIEKRQSVAFWCNPISGHATLYWYQQILGQGPKLLIQFQNNGVVDDSQLPKDRFSAERLKGVDSTLKIQPAKLEDSAVYLCASSPLARDTQYFGPGTRLTVL.

In DNA form, the CDR3 reads TGTGCCAGCAGCGTAGGGACGCTTGGGTCCAATGAGCAGTTCTTC. This codes for CASSVGTLGSNEQFF. The rearrangement uses TRBV9 and TRBJ2-1; no definite D call. V shed 0 bases and J shed 6 bases, with 13 bases lying between them. Germline V lookup: CDR1 SGDLS, CDR2 YYNGEE. The CDR3 loop spans 15 amino acids.

The gene calls are TRBV19 and TRBJ1-4; D unclear. Trimming pared 4 bases from V and 4 bases from J, leaving 16 bases between. This CDR3 has 16 residues. Per germline, CDR1 LNHDA and CDR2 SQIVND (reference sequence). In DNA form, the CDR3 reads TGTGCCAGTAGTAACCGATCCCCCATAATTAATGAAAAACTGTTTTTT. Translated, it gives CASSNRSPIINEKLFF.

The V and J genes are TRBV6-1 and TRBJ2-3; D gene uncertain. Germline-derived CDR1 and CDR2 are MNHNS and SASEGT. Deletions cut 0 bases from V and 2 bases from J, with 3 bases between. This CDR3 region has 13 residues. The CDR3 nucleotides read TGTGCCAGCAGTGAAGCGTTCACAGATACGCAGTATTTT. Its translation is CASSEAFTDTQYF.